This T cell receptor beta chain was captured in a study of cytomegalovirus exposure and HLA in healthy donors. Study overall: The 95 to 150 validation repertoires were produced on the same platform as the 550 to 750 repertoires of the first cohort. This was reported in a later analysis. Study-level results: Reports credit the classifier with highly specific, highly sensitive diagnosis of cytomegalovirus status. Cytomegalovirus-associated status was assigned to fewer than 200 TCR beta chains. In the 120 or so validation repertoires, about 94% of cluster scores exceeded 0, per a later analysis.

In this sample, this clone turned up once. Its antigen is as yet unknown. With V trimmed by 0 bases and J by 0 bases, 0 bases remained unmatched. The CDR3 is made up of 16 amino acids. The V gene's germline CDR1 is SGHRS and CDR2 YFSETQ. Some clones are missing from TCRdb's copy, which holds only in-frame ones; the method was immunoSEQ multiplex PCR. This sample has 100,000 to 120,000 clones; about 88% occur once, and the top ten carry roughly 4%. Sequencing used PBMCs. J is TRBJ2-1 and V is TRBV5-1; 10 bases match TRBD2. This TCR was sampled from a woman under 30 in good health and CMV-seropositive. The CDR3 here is CASSLGLAGSYNEQFF. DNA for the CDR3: TGCGCCAGCAGCTTGGGACTAGCGGGCTCCTACAATGAGCAGTTCTTC.